Described below is a single T cell receptor beta chain sequence and its context. Its antigen is not identified. These data are taken from a study of a mutant IDH1 vaccine in newly diagnosed glioma. About the study: Patients were pretreated with radiotherapy, temozolomide, or both, mostly both. The study's findings and limits: Shifts in the top peripheral T cell clonotypes seemed unrelated to pseudoprogression.

Repertoires were generated with immunoSEQ multiplex PCR, while TCRdb's copy carries only in-frame clones and drops some. The sample consists of around 64,000 clones, 80% to 90% of them appearing once. Sample time point: baseline, week 1 (first vaccination visit). Treatment denoted: pre-vaccination baseline after standard-of-care therapy. Every donor had a new WHO grade 3 or 4 astrocytoma that was IDH1-mutant, with loss of nuclear ATRX. The clonotype was recovered from a young woman with glioma. Some clones in this sample may be carry-over from other donors' samples. The sequences come from peripheral blood mononuclear cells (PBMCs), collected from a glioma patient treated with radiotherapy, temozolomide or both.

CDR3 sequence reads: CASSQDEGTGNSPLHF. The CDR3 nucleotides read TGTGCCAGCAGCCAAGATGAAGGAACAGGGAATTCACCCCTCCACTTT. This chain joins TRBV4-2 and TRBJ1-6; tentatively, D is TRBD1 (6 bases). This CDR3 is built from 16 residues. Per the germline V gene, CDR1 is LGHNA and CDR2 is YNFKEQ. Trimming removed 0 bases from V and 7 bases from J, with 13 bases in between.